The clone carrying this T cell receptor beta chain has only a few counts. Its antigen remains unknown. The source of the sample is a study of blood T cells in healthy people across ages. Study conclusions and caveats: Compared with aged donors, long-lived donors showed fewer expanded clones, suggesting selection.

Drawing of peripheral blood yielded about 9.8 milliliters from each donor. CDR3 size: 15 residues. Trimming took 2 bases from V and 2 from J; bases not matched to a gene: 4. A J-beta primer mix and a sample-barcoded 5' primer were used in a second PCR of roughly 6 to 11 cycles. A single record per CDR3 protein comes from TCRdb applying MiXCR to the 5' RACE reads. The data contain about a million distinct CDR3 sequences, under 50% of them singletons. The source material was blood. This receptor was taken from a man aged 25-40 years in good health. The rearrangement joins TRBV12-3 or TRBV12-4 to TRBJ1-2; 8 bases map to TRBD1. CDR3 sequence (DNA): TGTGCCAGCAGTTTAAGGGGGACAGGAAACTATGGCTACACCTTC. Its protein product is CASSLRGTGNYGYTF.